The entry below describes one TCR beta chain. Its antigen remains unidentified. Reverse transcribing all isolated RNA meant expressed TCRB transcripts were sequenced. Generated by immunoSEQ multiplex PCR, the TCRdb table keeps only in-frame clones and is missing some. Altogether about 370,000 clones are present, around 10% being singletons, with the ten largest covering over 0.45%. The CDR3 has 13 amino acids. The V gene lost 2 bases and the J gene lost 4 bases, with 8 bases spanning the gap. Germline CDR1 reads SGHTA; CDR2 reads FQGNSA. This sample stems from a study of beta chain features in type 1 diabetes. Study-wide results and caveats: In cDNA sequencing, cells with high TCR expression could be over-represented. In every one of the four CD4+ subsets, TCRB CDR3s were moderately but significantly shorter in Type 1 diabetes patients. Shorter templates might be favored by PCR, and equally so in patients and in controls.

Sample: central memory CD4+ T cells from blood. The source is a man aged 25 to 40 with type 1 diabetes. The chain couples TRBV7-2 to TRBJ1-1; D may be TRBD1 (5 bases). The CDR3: CASSLNGGTEAFF. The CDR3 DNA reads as TGTGCCAGCAGCTTAAATGGGGGCACTGAAGCTTTCTTT. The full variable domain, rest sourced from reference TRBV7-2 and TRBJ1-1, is GAGVSQSPSNKVTEKGKDVELRCDPISGHTALYWYRQSLGQGLEFLIYFQGNSAPDKSGLPSDRFSAERTGGSVSTLTIQRTQQEDSAVYLCASSLNGGTEAFFGQGTRLTVV.